There are a few counts of the clone carrying this T cell receptor beta chain. This sample stems from a study of cytomegalovirus exposure and HLA in healthy donors. This CDR3 contains 15 residues. The J segment lost 6 bases and the V segment lost 0 bases, leaving 6 bases of the junction unmatched. CDR1 is SGDLS, CDR2 YYNGEE, per germline. The PCR contained 60 Vbeta and 13 Jbeta primers. Per the study methods: Approximately 72 million unique TCR beta chains, some 10 million of them shared, were counted by a later analysis. This table comes from immunoSEQ multiplex PCR, and its TCRdb copy is limited to in-frame clones, with some not included. Clone size and the V and J calls come from that table; the DNA yielded D and trimming. The sample shows around 80,000 clones, 70% to 80% of them seen only once.

Sequencing was carried out using PBMCs. V usage is TRBV9 and J usage is TRBJ2-3; the match to TRBD2 covers 8 bases. The sequence came from a man aged 35-49 years in good health and CMV-seropositive. CDR3 bases: TGTGCCAGCAGCGTAGCGGGGGGGCCGTTTGATACGCAGTATTTT. Translated: CASSVAGGPFDTQYF.